This TCR beta chain was sequenced for a study of shared clonotypes between healthy human individuals. Comment on this clone: What it binds is unknown.

Study-level findings and limits: Expectations were that clonotype sharing among donors would be affected by sequencing depth. Since donors were few, the genetic and exposure-history diversity represented was limited. Lower generation probabilities were found for non-shared clonotypes than for those shared by all four donors.

At the deep level, the assay was run. Assay used: immunoSEQ multiplex PCR; TCRdb lists only in-frame clones, some missing. The table includes about 2 million clones, 95% detected once. Germline lookup yields CDR1 MNHNS and CDR2 SASEGT. CDR3 size: 14 residues. The ends lost 6 bases at V and 1 base at J; junction bases unmatched: 2. The TCR was taken from a young man in good health. The rearrangement uses TRBV6-1 and TRBJ2-2; 7 bases are shared with TRBD1. Material for sequencing was naive CD4+ T cells sorted from blood. The subset: CD45RA+ positively selected. The CDR3 DNA sequence: TGTGCCAGCAGACGGACAGGGAACACCGGGGAGCTGTTTTTT. It translates to CASRRTGNTGELFF.